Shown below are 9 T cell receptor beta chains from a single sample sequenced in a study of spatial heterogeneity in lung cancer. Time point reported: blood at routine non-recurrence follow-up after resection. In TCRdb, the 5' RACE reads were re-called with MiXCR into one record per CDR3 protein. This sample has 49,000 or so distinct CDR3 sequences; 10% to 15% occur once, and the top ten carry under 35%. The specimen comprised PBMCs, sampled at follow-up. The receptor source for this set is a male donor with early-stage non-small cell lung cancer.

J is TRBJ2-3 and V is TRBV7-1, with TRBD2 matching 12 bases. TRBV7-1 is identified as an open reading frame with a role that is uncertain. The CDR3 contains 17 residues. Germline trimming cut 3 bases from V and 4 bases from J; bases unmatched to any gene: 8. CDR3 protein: CASSSSRLAGASDTQYF. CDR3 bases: TGTGCCAGCAGCTCCTCGAGACTAGCGGGAGCGTCAGATACGCAGTATTTT.

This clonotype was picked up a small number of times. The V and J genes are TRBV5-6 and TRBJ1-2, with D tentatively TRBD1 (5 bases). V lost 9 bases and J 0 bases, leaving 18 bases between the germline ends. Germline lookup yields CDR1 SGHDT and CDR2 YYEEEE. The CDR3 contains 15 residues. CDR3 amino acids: CATQGWRASNYGYTF. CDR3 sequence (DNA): TGTGCCACCCAGGGATGGAGGGCCTCTAACTATGGCTACACCTTC.

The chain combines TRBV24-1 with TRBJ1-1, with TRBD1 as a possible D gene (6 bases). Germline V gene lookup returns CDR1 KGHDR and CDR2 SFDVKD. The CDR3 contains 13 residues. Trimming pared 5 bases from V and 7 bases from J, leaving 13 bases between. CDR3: CATSAGGENEAFF. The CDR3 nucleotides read TGTGCCACCAGTGCCGGGGGCGAGAATGAAGCTTTCTTT.

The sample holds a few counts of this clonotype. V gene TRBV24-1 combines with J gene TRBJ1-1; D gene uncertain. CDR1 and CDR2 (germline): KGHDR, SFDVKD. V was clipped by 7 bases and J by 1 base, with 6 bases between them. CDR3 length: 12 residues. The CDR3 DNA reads TGTGCCACCAGCCCCTCGAACACTGAAGCTTTCTTT. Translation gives CATSPSNTEAFF.

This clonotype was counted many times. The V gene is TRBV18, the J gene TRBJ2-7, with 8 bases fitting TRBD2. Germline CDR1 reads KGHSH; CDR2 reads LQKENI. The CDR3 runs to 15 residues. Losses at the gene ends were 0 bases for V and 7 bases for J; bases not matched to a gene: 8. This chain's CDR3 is CASSPPSGVMGEQYF. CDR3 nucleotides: TGTGCCAGCTCACCACCTAGCGGGGTTATGGGTGAGCAGTACTTC. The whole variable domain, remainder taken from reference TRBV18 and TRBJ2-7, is NAGVMQNPRHLVRRRGQEARLRCSPMKGHSHVYWYRQLPEEGLKFMVYLQKENIIDESGMPKERFSAEFPKEGPSILRIQQVVRGDSAAYFCASSPPSGVMGEQYFGPGTRLTVT.

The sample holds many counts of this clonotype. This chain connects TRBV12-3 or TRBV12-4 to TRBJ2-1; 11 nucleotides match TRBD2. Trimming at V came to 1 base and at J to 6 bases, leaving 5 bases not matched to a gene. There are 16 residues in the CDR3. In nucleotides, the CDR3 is TGTGCCAGCAGTTTAGTTAGTCTAGCGGGAGGCAATGAGCAGTTCTTC. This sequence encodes CASSLVSLAGGNEQFF.

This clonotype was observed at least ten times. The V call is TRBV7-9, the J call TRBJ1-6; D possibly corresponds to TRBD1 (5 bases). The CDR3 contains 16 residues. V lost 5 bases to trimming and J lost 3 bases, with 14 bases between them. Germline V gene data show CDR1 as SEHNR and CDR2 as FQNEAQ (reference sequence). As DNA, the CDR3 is TGTGCCAGCAGCATCCAGGAGGGGATCTATAATTCACCCCTCCACTTT. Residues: CASSIQEGIYNSPLHF.

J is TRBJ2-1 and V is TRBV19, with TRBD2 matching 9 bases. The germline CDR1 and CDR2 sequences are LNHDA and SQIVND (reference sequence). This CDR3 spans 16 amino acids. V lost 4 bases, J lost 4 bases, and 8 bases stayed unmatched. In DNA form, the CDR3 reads TGTGCCAGTAGTACCCCCAGGCGGGGGGGATACAATGAGCAGTTCTTC. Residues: CASSTPRRGGYNEQFF.

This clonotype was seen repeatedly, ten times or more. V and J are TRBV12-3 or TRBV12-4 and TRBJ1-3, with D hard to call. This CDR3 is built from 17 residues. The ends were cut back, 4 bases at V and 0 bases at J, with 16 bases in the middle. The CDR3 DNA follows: TGTGCCAGCAGTTCCGACGGTAGGTCGAGCTCTGGAAACACCATATATTTT. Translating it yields CASSSDGRSSSGNTIYF.